This paragraph reports one TCR beta chain. These data come from a study of blood T cell repertoires in COVID-19. The overall study: From the United States, Italy and Spain came samples of acute and convalescent COVID-19.

TCRdb's copy holds only in-frame clones and misses some; the assay was immunoSEQ multiplex PCR. The sample yields roughly 80,000 clones, more than 60% seen once. This receptor was identified in a human donor in a cohort sampled during active COVID-19. Material for sequencing was peripheral blood.

DNA for the CDR3: TGTGCCAGCAGTTGGCTAGCGGATAAAGATACGCAGTATTTT. This gives the protein CASSWLADKDTQYF. The chain has TRBV6-5 and TRBJ2-3, with 7 bases fitting TRBD2. V dropped 4 bases and J dropped 5; count of bases not matched to a gene: 6. The germline V gene has CDR1 MNHEY and CDR2 SVGAGI. This CDR3 comprises 14 residues.